Presented here are 21 T cell receptor beta chains from one specimen sequenced in a study of memory CD4+ T cells and cytomegalovirus serostatus. Some clones are missing from TCRdb's copy, which holds only in-frame ones; the method was immunoSEQ multiplex PCR. Counted here are roughly 50,000 clones, roughly 84% occurring once; the ten biggest clones make up roughly 0.5%. The sort gate was single viable CD3+CD4+CD8-CD45RO+ cells for memory CD4+ T cells. The sequenced sample consisted of memory CD4+ T cells from blood. The origin of the receptors is an adult in good health and CMV-seronegative. Some clones in this sample may be carry-over from other donors' samples.

This sequence joins TRBV9 and TRBJ2-1; D unresolved. V was trimmed by 2 bases and J by 7 bases, leaving 10 bases between them. The CDR3 sequence is 13 residues long. CDR1 and CDR2 (germline): SGDLS, YYNGEE. CDR3 sequence (DNA): TGTGCCAGCAGCGTGGCCTATCGGAATGAGCAGTTCTTC. Protein product: CASSVAYRNEQFF.

This clone was counted a single time. The CDR3 loop is CASSGRVAYEQYF. The CDR3 nucleotides are TGTGCCAGCAGTGGCAGGGTTGCCTACGAGCAGTACTTC. The chain joins TRBV6-1 to TRBJ2-7, with D possibly matching TRBD1 (5 bases). CDR1 and CDR2 (germline): MNHNS, SASEGT. Deletions cut 4 bases from V and 2 bases from J, with 9 bases between. This CDR3 has 13 residues.

The chain combines TRBV2 with TRBJ1-4, with D possibly being TRBD1 (5 bases). CDR3 length equals 13 residues. V was shortened by 6 bases and J by 5 bases, with 10 bases between the two germline ends. Germline V gene sequence: CDR1 SNHLY, CDR2 FYNNEI. The CDR3 region has the DNA TGTGCCAGCAGACGGACACCGAATGAAAAACTGTTTTTT. This sequence encodes CASRRTPNEKLFF.

This chain uses TRBV6-6 with TRBJ2-3, with TRBD1 identical over 7 bases. The CDR3 totals 14 residues. Germline assignment: CDR1 MNHNY and CDR2 SVGAGI (reference sequence). Germline trimming cut 5 bases from V and 1 base from J; bases unmatched to any gene: 3. DNA for the CDR3: TGTGCCAGCAGTGGGGACAGCGGCACAGATACGCAGTATTTT. This encodes CASSGDSGTDTQYF.

The chain joins TRBV5-5 to TRBJ1-5, with D perhaps matching TRBD1 (5 bases). The V end was cut by 5 bases, the J end by 7 bases, with 16 bases between. Per the germline V gene, CDR1 is SGHKS and CDR2 is YYEKEE (reference sequence). The CDR3 length is 14 residues. The CDR3 nucleotides read TGTGCCAGCAGTCTGGGGCGCGCCGGGCAGCCCCAGCATTTT. It translates to CASSLGRAGQPQHF.

The gene calls are TRBV29-1 and TRBJ2-1; TRBD1 aligns across 8 bases. Germline V gene sequence: CDR1 SQVTM, CDR2 ANQGSEA. The CDR3 covers 12 residues. Unmatched junction bases numbered 11, after V lost 8 bases and J lost 11 bases. The CDR3 DNA reads TGCAGCCACGGACAGGGTGTCGGGCAGCAGTTCTTC. This codes for CSHGQGVGQQFF.

This clone has a count of ten or more. This rearrangement joins TRBV6-5 to TRBJ1-6; maybe TRBD1 (5 bases). Trimming removed 3 bases from V and 6 bases from J, with 12 bases in between. Germline-derived CDR1 and CDR2 are MNHEY and SVGAGI. The CDR3 is 15 residues long. The CDR3 DNA reads as TGTGCCAGCAGTTATAGCAGGGAGGGTAATTCACCCCTCCACTTT. Protein product: CASSYSREGNSPLHF.

V is TRBV4-1 and J is TRBJ1-1; 11 nucleotides align to TRBD1. The germline V gene has CDR1 MGHRA and CDR2 YSYEKL. This CDR3 has 22 residues. Unmatched junction bases numbered 25, after V lost 1 base and J lost 6 bases. The CDR3 nucleotides are TGCGCCAGCAGCCAAGTGATCGGAGGTTTGTTTCCGGCCCGGACAGGGGGCCCTGAAGCTTTCTTT. Protein sequence: CASSQVIGGLFPARTGGPEAFF.

The CDR3 region has the DNA TGTGCCAGCAGTGAATGGTCCTACAATGAGCAGTTCTTC. Translating it yields CASSEWSYNEQFF. This chain links TRBV2 with TRBJ2-1; D is ambiguous. Trimming removed 2 bases from V and 1 base from J, with 3 bases in between. The CDR3 runs to 13 residues. In germline, CDR1 is SNHLY, CDR2 FYNNEI.

V usage is TRBV9 and J usage is TRBJ2-5; D uncertain. CDR1 SGDLS and CDR2 YYNGEE come from the germline V gene. Trimming took 0 bases from V and 2 from J, leaving 8 bases between them. The CDR3 spans 14 residues. The CDR3 region is CASSVAGQQETQYF. In DNA, the CDR3 is TGTGCCAGCAGCGTAGCGGGCCAGCAAGAGACCCAGTACTTC.

The genes are TRBV11-2 and TRBJ1-1; D not resolved. This CDR3 comprises 16 residues. Germline V gene sequence: CDR1 SGHAT, CDR2 FQNNGV. Trimming took 5 bases from V and 4 from J, leaving 20 bases between them. The CDR3 DNA sequence: TGTGCCAGCAGCCCCACCCACCTGTCCCGGGGCACTGAAGCTTTCTTT. This sequence encodes CASSPTHLSRGTEAFF.

CDR3 amino acids: CASSLEAVNTGELFF. CDR3 DNA: TGCGCCAGCAGCTTGGAGGCAGTGAACACCGGGGAGCTGTTTTTT. The chain is built from TRBV5-1 and TRBJ2-2; D unresolved. CDR1 and CDR2 (germline): SGHRS, YFSETQ. The CDR3 has 15 residues. The V gene lost 0 bases and the J gene lost 1 base, with 7 bases spanning the gap.

The chain couples TRBV27 to TRBJ1-3; 8 positions agree with TRBD1. From germline, CDR1 is MNHEY and CDR2 SMNVEV (reference sequence). There are 17 residues in the CDR3. The junction had 13 bases not matched to a gene; V was cut back by 6 bases and J by 3 bases. Here the CDR3 DNA reads TGTGCCAGCAGGCCGGGGTCTTACAGGGGGAATGGAAACACCATATATTTT. This translates into CASRPGSYRGNGNTIYF.

Only one count was recorded for this clone. The chain is built from TRBV14 and TRBJ1-2; the D is unclear. The CDR3 is made up of 13 amino acids. The germline V gene encodes CDR1 SGHDN and CDR2 FVKESK. Trimming removed 1 base from V and 2 bases from J, with 5 bases in between. The chain's CDR3 is CASSQAGNYGYTF. CDR3 nucleotides: TGTGCCAGCAGCCAAGCAGGCAACTATGGCTACACCTTC. Based on the CDR3 plus reference TRBV14 and TRBJ1-2, the full variable domain is EAGVTQFPSHSVIEKGQTVTLRCDPISGHDNLYWYRRVMGKEIKFLLHFVKESKQDESGMPNNRFLAERTGGTYSTLKVQPAELEDSGVYFCASSQAGNYGYTFGSGTRLTVV.

The chain couples TRBV5-5 to TRBJ2-7; 7 bases are a match to TRBD1. V lost 2 bases and J lost 6; bases outside the gene matches: 11. The CDR3 covers 15 residues. Germline lookup yields CDR1 SGHKS and CDR2 YYEKEE (reference sequence). The CDR3 DNA follows: TGTGCCAGCAGCTTAGCGACAGGGTGGATATTCGAGCAGTACTTC. Translating gives CASSLATGWIFEQYF.

The rearrangement uses TRBV11-2 and TRBJ1-1; D call uncertain. The CDR3 runs to 16 residues. V was cut by 0 bases and J by 1 base, with 12 bases left in between. Germline V gene lookup returns CDR1 SGHAT and CDR2 FQNNGV. The CDR3 is CASSLEFGSRNTEAFF. CDR3 bases: TGTGCCAGCAGCTTAGAATTTGGCTCGCGGAACACTGAAGCTTTCTTT.

The chain couples TRBV11-2 to TRBJ2-5; perhaps TRBD1 as D (5 bases). The CDR3 has 14 amino acids. Germline assignment: CDR1 SGHAT and CDR2 FQNNGV. The germline V and J ends were trimmed by 1 base and 5 bases, with 11 bases remaining between them. The CDR3 coding sequence is TGTGCCAGCAGCTTAGCCAGGGCGTGGGAGACCCAGTACTTC. Protein sequence: CASSLARAWETQYF. Drawing the rest from reference TRBV11-2 and TRBJ2-5, the complete variable domain is EAGVAQSPRYKIIEKRQSVAFWCNPISGHATLYWYQQILGQGPKLLIQFQNNGVVDDSQLPKDRFSAERLKGVDSTLKIQPAKLEDSAVYLCASSLARAWETQYFGPGTRLLVL.

The rearrangement uses TRBV19 and TRBJ1-3, with TRBD1 matching 10 bases. This CDR3 is built from 16 residues. Germline values: CDR1 LNHDA, CDR2 SQIVND (reference sequence). Trimming cost V 7 bases and J 4 bases; bases outside gene matches: 10. The CDR3 loop is CASTAGQGGAGNTIYF. DNA for the CDR3: TGTGCCAGTACCGCAGGACAGGGGGGAGCAGGAAACACCATATATTTT.

This clone was found a few times. Other DNA sequences in this sample translate to the same CDR3. CDR3 amino acids: CASSWTGRSYEQYF. CDR3 DNA: TGTGCCAGCAGCTGGACAGGTCGATCCTACGAGCAGTACTTC. The chain joins TRBV6-5 to TRBJ2-7; TRBD1 agrees at 7 bases. Looked up from germline, CDR1 is MNHEY and CDR2 is SVGAGI. After removal of 6 bases from V and 1 base from J, the junction contained 6 bases not matched to a gene. The CDR3 is made up of 14 amino acids.

The chain couples TRBV6-5 to TRBJ1-1, with TRBD1 matching over 8 bases. The length of the CDR3 is 15 residues. CDR1 MNHEY and CDR2 SVGAGI come from the germline V gene. The V gene end was trimmed by 4 bases and the J gene end by 0 bases; junction bases not matched to a gene: 4. The CDR3 DNA sequence: TGTGCCAGCAGTTCAACAGGGGGTTTGAACACTGAAGCTTTCTTT. Amino acid sequence: CASSSTGGLNTEAFF.

CDR3 DNA sequence: TGTGCCATCAGTCCCGGGACTAGTACAGAGACCCAGTACTTC. This codes for CAISPGTSTETQYF. The rearrangement links TRBV10-3 to TRBJ2-5, with TRBD2 identical over 8 bases. V lost 5 bases, J lost 4 bases, and 6 bases stayed unmatched. Germline V gene lookup returns CDR1 ENHRY and CDR2 SYGVKD. The length of the CDR3 is 14 residues.